The rows below give T cell receptor beta chains drawn from one sample of a study of PD-1 blockade in mismatch repair-deficient tumors. Produced via immunoSEQ multiplex PCR; TCRdb's table is partial and in-frame only. The data show tens of thousands of clones, with roughly three quarters seen just once and about 23% held by the top ten. Sequenced here: peripheral blood, sampled 4 weeks after starting pembrolizumab. The receptors here all came from an adult with mismatch repair-deficient cancer. CDR3s include the opening cysteine and the closing phenylalanine or tryptophan. D genes are given only for firm matches. Expanded clones are given a class, and other clones once, few, many or no size at all.

V: TRBV6-1
size: once
J: TRBJ1-5
D: TRBD1
DNA: TGTGCCAGCAGAACGACAGGGTACAATCAGCCCCAGCATTTT
CDR3: CASRTTGYNQPQHF

V: TRBV5-6
size: .
J: TRBJ2-7
D: TRBD2
DNA: TGTGCCAGCAGCTACCGAGGCGGGAGTAGCGACGAGCAGTACTTC
CDR3: CASSYRGGSSDEQYF

V: TRBV11-2
size: few
J: TRBJ1-5
D: .
DNA: TGTGCCAGCAGCTTTGGGGTCAATCAGCCCCAGCATTTT
CDR3: CASSFGVNQPQHF

V: TRBV6-5
size: .
J: TRBJ2-7
D: .
DNA: TGTGCCAGCAGCAGAAACTCCTACGAGCAGTACTTC
CDR3: CASSRNSYEQYF

V: TRBV6-1
size: .
J: TRBJ1-5
D: TRBD1
DNA: TGTGCCAGCAGAGAACGACAGGGGTTAGGGCAGCCCCAGCATTTT
CDR3: CASRERQGLGQPQHF

V: TRBV5-6
size: once
J: TRBJ2-1
D: TRBD2
DNA: TGTGCCAGCAGCTCCCAGGGACTAGCGGGAGGCAATGAGCAGTTCTTC
CDR3: CASSSQGLAGGNEQFF

V: TRBV30
size: .
J: TRBJ2-2
D: .
DNA: TGTGCCTGGAGTAGATGGGGCACCGGGGAGCTGTTTTTT
CDR3: CAWSRWGTGELFF

V: TRBV5-1
size: .
J: TRBJ1-3
D: .
DNA: TGCGCCAGCAGCTCCGAAATCGGGACACTCAACTCTGGAAACACCATATATTTT
CDR3: CASSSEIGTLNSGNTIYF

V: TRBV30
size: few
J: TRBJ2-7
D: TRBD1
DNA: TGTGCCTGCACCGGGACAGGAACCTACGAGCAGTACTTC
CDR3: CACTGTGTYEQYF

V: TRBV19
size: few
J: TRBJ2-7
D: .
DNA: TGTGCCAGTAGTATAGTCTTAGCCGGAACCTACGAGCAGTACTTC
CDR3: CASSIVLAGTYEQYF

V: TRBV30
size: .
J: TRBJ1-4
D: .
DNA: TGTGCCTGGAGGACGTACGCAACTAATGAAAAACTGTTTTTT
CDR3: CAWRTYATNEKLFF

V: TRBV27
size: .
J: TRBJ1-1
D: .
DNA: TGTGCCAGCTCCCGGGGGGGCGTTTATGACACTGAAGCTTTCTTT
CDR3: CASSRGGVYDTEAFF

V: TRBV5-1
size: .
J: TRBJ1-5
D: .
DNA: TGCGCCAGCAGCTTGGAGGGAAGCCAGCCCCAGCATTTT
CDR3: CASSLEGSQPQHF

V: TRBV6-1
size: .
J: TRBJ1-1
D: .
DNA: TGTGCCAGCAACATTCCCCGCCAGGTGTCTGAAGCTTTCTTT
CDR3: CASNIPRQVSEAFF

V: TRBV15
size: once
J: TRBJ1-5
D: .
DNA: TGTGCCACCAGCAGAGATGAAGTAAGGGGTTCCCCCCAGCATTTT
CDR3: CATSRDEVRGSPQHF

V: TRBV4-1
size: .
J: TRBJ2-7
D: .
DNA: TGCGCCAGCAGCCAAGAAGTCGTAAGGACTGCCACCTACGAGCAGTACTTC
CDR3: CASSQEVVRTATYEQYF

V: TRBV29-1
size: .
J: TRBJ2-3
D: .
DNA: TGCAGCGTTAAGCGAAAGGGACCGACAAATACGCAGTATTTT
CDR3: CSVKRKGPTNTQYF

V: TRBV19
size: .
J: TRBJ2-1
D: .
DNA: TGTGCCAGTAGTATAGAAGGGGTCTCCTACAATGAGCAGTTCTTC
CDR3: CASSIEGVSYNEQFF

V: TRBV6-5
size: .
J: TRBJ2-2
D: .
DNA: TGTGCCAGCAGTTACTTTGAAACCGGGGAGCTGTTTTTT
CDR3: CASSYFETGELFF

V: TRBV19
size: .
J: TRBJ2-1
D: TRBD2
DNA: TGTGCCAGTGGGAGCGGGAGCTCCTACAATGAGCAGTTCTTC
CDR3: CASGSGSSYNEQFF

V: TRBV6-1
size: .
J: TRBJ1-5
D: TRBD1
DNA: TGTGCCAGCAGTGAAGGATGGGGACAGAGTAAAAATCAGCCCCAGCATTTT
CDR3: CASSEGWGQSKNQPQHF

V: TRBV28
size: .
J: TRBJ1-2
D: TRBD1
DNA: TGTGCCAGCAGAAGAACAGGGGGCCATGGCTACACCTTC
CDR3: CASRRTGGHGYTF

V: TRBV5-1
size: .
J: TRBJ2-2
D: TRBD1
DNA: TGCGCCAGCAGCCCGACAGGGGGCGACAACACCGGGGAGCTGTTTTTT
CDR3: CASSPTGGDNTGELFF